The clone carrying this T cell receptor (beta chain) was picked up many times. The data belong to a study of blood T cells in healthy people across ages. The trim removed 6 bases at V and 2 bases at J, leaving 2 bases unmatched. CDR3 length: 13 residues. Then a second PCR, running roughly 7 to 11 cycles, was carried out with a sample-barcoded 5' primer and a J-beta primer mix. TCRdb re-derived calls from the 5' RACE reads in MiXCR, one entry per CDR3 protein. This table has around 780,000 distinct CDR3 sequences, more than 25% appearing once. The sample also formed part of further work on T cells of mothers and their children.

The sequence was obtained from a boy between 10 and 17 years old in good health. This chain connects TRBV12-3 or TRBV12-4 to TRBJ1-2, with 8 bases aligning to TRBD1. Sequenced input: blood. CDR3 in DNA: TGTGCCAGCAGCCAGGGGGCGAACTATGGCTACACCTTC. Translated, it gives CASSQGANYGYTF.